This TCR beta chain was observed in a study of T-cell reconstitution after alpha-beta-depleted transplantation in children. Study-wide findings and caveats: Alpha-beta T cells present about two months after transplant were reported to originate from several hundred expanded graft clones. Diversity of TCRbeta at day 60 was high in some patients, arising from surviving recipient T cells and thymic progenitors.

Unique molecular identifiers featured in how the TCRbeta library was prepared. TCRdb reanalysed the PCR reads using MiXCR and keeps one entry per CDR3 protein. Found here are about 240,000 distinct CDR3 sequences, roughly 25% of them singletons; the top ten hold roughly 2.6%. Only a few counts were recorded for this clonotype. Its antigen is unknown. Sequenced material: PBMCs, taken before TCRalphabeta/CD19-depleted stem cell transplant. This clonotype was sampled from a girl between 2 and 10 years old with Fanconi anemia, due to receive a stem cell transplant.

DNA of the CDR3: TGTGCCAGCAGTTACCCCGCTTTGCGGGGGGGCCCTTACGAGCAGTACTTC. Its protein product is CASSYPALRGGPYEQYF. The chain joins TRBV6-5 to TRBJ2-7; 9 positions agree with TRBD2. This CDR3 has 17 residues. V shed 2 bases and J 4 bases; nucleotides not matched to a gene: 12. Per the germline V gene, CDR1 is MNHEY and CDR2 is SVGAGI.